These 4 T cell receptor beta chains share one sample of origin, sequenced in a study of T cells after yellow fever vaccination. One entry per CDR3 protein, called by TCRdb with MiXCR from the 5' RACE reads. The sample records almost 600,000 distinct CDR3 sequences, about 13% being singletons. The sample consisted of PBMCs, taken on the day of the yellow fever booster vaccination. Receptor source: a man younger than 45 who received the YFV17D yellow fever vaccine.

The chain recombines TRBV24-1 with TRBJ2-5, with a possible D match to TRBD2 (6 bases). Germline CDR1 KGHDR, CDR2 SFDVKD. Trimming cost V 0 bases and J 4 bases, with 14 bases left between them. The CDR3 consists of 16 residues. The CDR3 sequence: CATSDLRGGEAETQYF. The CDR3 DNA reads TGTGCCACCAGTGATTTGCGAGGAGGGGAAGCAGAGACCCAGTACTTC.

This clonotype was seen more than once but under ten times. J is TRBJ2-3 and V is TRBV12-3 or TRBV12-4, with D perhaps matching TRBD2 (5 bases). V lost 9 bases, J lost 0 bases, and 10 bases lay in between. The CDR3 extends over 13 amino acids. This chain's CDR3 is CASGSLSTDTQYF. In DNA, the CDR3 is TGTGCCAGTGGGAGCCTAAGCACAGATACGCAGTATTTT.

This clonotype was detected only a few times. This chain links TRBV20-1 with TRBJ2-3, with D maybe TRBD2 (5 bases). This CDR3 is built from 12 residues. V was cut by 7 bases and J by 7 bases, with 15 bases left in between. Germline V gene sequence: CDR1 DFQATT, CDR2 SNEGSKA (reference sequence). This chain's CDR3 is CSGILGINTQYF. Here the CDR3 DNA reads TGCAGTGGCATACTAGGAATTAATACGCAGTATTTT.

In its sample, this clonotype was seen a few times. The gene calls are TRBV7-6 and TRBJ2-3; D gene uncertain. The CDR3 length is 16 residues. Trimming stripped 2 bases from V and 2 bases from J, with 14 bases between. The germline gives CDR1 SGHVS, CDR2 FNYEAQ. The CDR3 DNA is TGTGCCAGCAGCTTATCCCCTTCGACGGACACAGATACGCAGTATTTT. Encoded protein: CASSLSPSTDTDTQYF.